This TCR beta chain emerged from a study of cytomegalovirus exposure and HLA in healthy donors. As concerns this clone: Antigen specificity is unknown.

Primers: 60 Vbeta forward and 13 Jbeta reverse. Assay used: immunoSEQ multiplex PCR; TCRdb lists only in-frame clones, some missing. The table shows over 120,000 clones, with roughly 74% occurring only once. Study results and limitations: Later analysis suggested most CMV-associated TCR beta chains were HLA-restricted. Because they were indistinguishable, some V segments, including TRBV6-2 and TRBV6-3, were excluded. Researchers reported in a later analysis that a missense DCLRE1C variant was tied to TCR beta V- and J-gene trimming.

The ends were cut back, 0 bases at V and 0 bases at J, with 9 bases in the middle. The CDR3 contains 16 residues. Germline CDR1 reads LGHNA; CDR2 reads YSLEER. The sample consisted of PBMCs. The receptor's source is a woman under 30 in good health and CMV-seropositive. The chain has TRBV4-3 and TRBJ2-1; D is uncertain. The CDR3 nucleotides read TGCGCCAGCAGCCAAGATCGCCCTAGCTCCTACAATGAGCAGTTCTTC. Translation gives CASSQDRPSSYNEQFF.